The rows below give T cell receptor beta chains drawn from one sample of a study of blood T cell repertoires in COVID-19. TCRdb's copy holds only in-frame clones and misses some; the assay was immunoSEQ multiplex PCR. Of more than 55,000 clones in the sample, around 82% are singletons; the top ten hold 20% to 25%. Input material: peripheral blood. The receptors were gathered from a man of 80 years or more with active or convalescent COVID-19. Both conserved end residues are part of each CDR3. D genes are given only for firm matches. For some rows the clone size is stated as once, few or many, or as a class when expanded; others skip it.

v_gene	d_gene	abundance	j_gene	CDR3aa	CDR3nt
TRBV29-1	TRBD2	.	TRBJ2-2	CSVAMRGRARELFF	TGCAGCGTTGCCATGCGCGGGAGGGCGCGGGAGCTGTTTTTT
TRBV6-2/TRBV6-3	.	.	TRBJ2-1	CASSLRTGYNEQFF	TGTGCCAGCAGTCTCCGGACTGGATACAATGAGCAGTTCTTC
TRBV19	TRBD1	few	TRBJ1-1	CASRDRENTEAFF	TGTGCCAGTAGGGACAGGGAGAACACTGAAGCTTTCTTT
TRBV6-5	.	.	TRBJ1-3	CASRRDTIYF	TGTGCCAGCAGGAGGGACACCATATATTTT
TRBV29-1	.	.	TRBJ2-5	CSVEDEGFQETQYF	TGCAGCGTTGAAGATGAGGGCTTCCAAGAGACCCAGTACTTC
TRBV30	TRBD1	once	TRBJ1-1	CAWSGQGWRTEAFF	TGTGCCTGGAGTGGACAGGGTTGGCGCACTGAAGCTTTCTTT
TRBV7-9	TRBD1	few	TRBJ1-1	CASSLGTGGNTEAFF	TGTGCCAGCAGCTTAGGGACAGGGGGCAACACTGAAGCTTTCTTT
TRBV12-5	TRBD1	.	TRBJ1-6	CASGLVLYRGQGYSPLHF	TGTGCTAGTGGTTTGGTACTGTATCGAGGACAGGGCTATTCACCCCTCCACTTT
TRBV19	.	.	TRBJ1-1	CASSIVDSYTEAFF	TGTGCCAGTAGTATAGTGGACAGCTACACTGAAGCTTTCTTT
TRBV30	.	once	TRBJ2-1	CAWSVPSGVQYEQFF	TGTGCCTGGAGTGTACCAAGCGGAGTACAATACGAGCAGTTCTTC
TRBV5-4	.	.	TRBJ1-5	CASSSGVDRGQPQHF	TGTGCCAGCAGCTCTGGGGTGGACAGAGGTCAGCCCCAGCATTTT
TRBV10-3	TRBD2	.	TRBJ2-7	CASGGREFYEQYF	TGTGCCTCAGGCGGGCGGGAGTTTTACGAGCAGTACTTC
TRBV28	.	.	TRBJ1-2	CASSFRGFVGVTYGYTF	TGTGCCAGCAGTTTTCGCGGGTTTGTCGGAGTTACCTATGGCTACACCTTC
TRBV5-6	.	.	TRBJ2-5	CASTAGPQETQYF	TGTGCCAGCACGGCGGGGCCACAAGAGACCCAGTACTTC
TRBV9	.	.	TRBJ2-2	CASSTHTTGELFF	TGTGCCAGCAGCACCCACACCACCGGGGAGCTGTTTTTT
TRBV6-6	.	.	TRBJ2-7	CASSSGRYEQYF	TGTGCCAGCAGTAGCGGACGATACGAGCAGTACTTC
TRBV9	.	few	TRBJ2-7	CASSSQGYEQYF	TGTGCCAGCAGCTCCCAGGGGTACGAGCAGTACTTC
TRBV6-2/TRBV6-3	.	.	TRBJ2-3	CASSSGGAAEDTQYF	TGTGCCAGCAGTTCTGGCGGGGCGGCTGAAGATACGCAGTATTTT
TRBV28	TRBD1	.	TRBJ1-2	CASRTGAETNYGYTF	TGTGCCAGCAGAACAGGGGCCGAAACTAACTATGGCTACACCTTC
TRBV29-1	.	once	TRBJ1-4	CSVGWRGNEKLFF	TGCAGCGTTGGGTGGAGGGGAAATGAAAAACTGTTTTTT
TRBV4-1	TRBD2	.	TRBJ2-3	CASRPSNGFGGRSTDTQYF	TGCGCCAGCAGACCAAGTAACGGGTTTGGCGGGAGGAGCACAGATACGCAGTATTTT
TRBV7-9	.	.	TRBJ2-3	CASSPGVRHLGSDTQYF	TGTGCCAGCAGCCCGGGGGTAAGGCACCTCGGGTCAGATACGCAGTATTTT
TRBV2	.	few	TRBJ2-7	CASRPDSGPYEQYF	TGTGCCAGCAGGCCCGACAGTGGGCCCTACGAGCAGTACTTC
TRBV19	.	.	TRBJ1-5	CASSIGQQRQPQHF	TGTGCCAGTAGTATAGGACAACAACGCCAGCCCCAGCATTTT
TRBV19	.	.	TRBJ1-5	CASTLFGGDNQPQHF	TGTGCCAGTACCCTATTCGGGGGGGATAATCAGCCCCAGCATTTT
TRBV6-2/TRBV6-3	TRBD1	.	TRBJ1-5	CASSWLWQGARNQPQHF	TGTGCCAGCAGTTGGCTATGGCAGGGGGCGCGGAATCAGCCCCAGCATTTT
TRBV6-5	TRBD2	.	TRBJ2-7	CASRQRGFSYEQYF	TGTGCCAGCAGGCAGCGGGGGTTCTCCTACGAGCAGTACTTC
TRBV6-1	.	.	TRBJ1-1	CASSERPGAFF	TGTGCCAGCAGTGAAAGGCCAGGGGCTTTCTTT
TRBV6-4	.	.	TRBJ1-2	CASSTGFPAWGYTF	TGTGCCAGCAGTACCGGGTTCCCTGCGTGGGGCTACACCTTC
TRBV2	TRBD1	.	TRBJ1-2	CASSPTGTGIYGYTF	TGTGCCAGCAGCCCTACCGGGACAGGCATCTATGGCTACACCTTC
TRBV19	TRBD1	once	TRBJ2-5	CASSWTGGEGETQYF	TGTGCCAGTAGCTGGACAGGGGGAGAAGGAGAGACCCAGTACTTC
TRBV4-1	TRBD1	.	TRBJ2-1	CASTLRRTGGSASYNEQFF	TGCGCCAGCACCCTAAGAAGGACAGGGGGCTCGGCTTCATACAATGAGCAGTTCTTC
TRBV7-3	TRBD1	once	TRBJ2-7	CASSDGQGASEQYF	TGTGCCAGCAGCGACGGACAGGGGGCAAGCGAGCAGTACTTC
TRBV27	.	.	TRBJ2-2	CASSGGGSTGELFF	TGTGCCAGCAGTGGAGGTGGGAGCACCGGGGAGCTGTTTTTT
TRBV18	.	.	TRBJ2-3	CASSAPSTDTQYF	TGTGCCAGCTCAGCGCCTAGCACAGATACGCAGTATTTT
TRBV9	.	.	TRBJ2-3	CASSEQVGTDTQYF	TGTGCCAGCAGCGAACAGGTTGGGACAGATACGCAGTATTTT
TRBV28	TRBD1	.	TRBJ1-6	CAITPDRFDSPLHF	TGTGCCATCACACCGGACAGGTTTGATTCACCCCTCCACTTT
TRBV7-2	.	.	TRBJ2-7	CASSYEGASRGYSYEQYF	TGTGCCAGCAGCTACGAAGGGGCATCGCGCGGATACTCCTACGAGCAGTACTTC
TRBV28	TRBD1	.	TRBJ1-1	CAAQGVVDTEAFF	TGTGCCGCTCAGGGGGTAGTCGACACTGAAGCTTTCTTT
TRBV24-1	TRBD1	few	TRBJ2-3	CATSDLGGRGTDTQYF	TGTGCCACCAGTGATTTAGGGGGCAGGGGGACAGATACGCAGTATTTT
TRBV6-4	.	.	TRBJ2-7	CASKGGGQNLYEQYF	TGTGCCAGCAAGGGCGGTGGACAGAACCTTTACGAGCAGTACTTC
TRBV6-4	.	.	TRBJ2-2	CASRAGTWDTGELFF	TGTGCCAGCAGAGCCGGGACATGGGACACCGGGGAGCTGTTTTTT
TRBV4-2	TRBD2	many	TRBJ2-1	CASSPHPAGGPSNEQFF	TGTGCCAGCAGCCCGCACCCGGCGGGGGGGCCGTCCAATGAGCAGTTCTTC
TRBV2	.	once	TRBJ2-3	CASSEPYTDTQYF	TGTGCCAGCAGTGAACCCTACACAGATACGCAGTATTTT
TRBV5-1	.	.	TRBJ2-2	CASSLAGLANTGELFF	TGCGCCAGCAGCTTGGCCGGACTCGCGAACACCGGGGAGCTGTTTTTT
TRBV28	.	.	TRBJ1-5	CASSFRGGYSNQPQHF	TGTGCCAGCAGTTTTCGGGGGGGTTATAGCAATCAGCCCCAGCATTTT
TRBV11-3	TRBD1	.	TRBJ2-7	CASSFMTGETYEQYF	TGTGCCAGCAGCTTCATGACAGGGGAGACCTACGAGCAGTACTTC
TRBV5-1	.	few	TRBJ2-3	CASSLAVDTQYF	TGCGCCAGCAGTTTAGCGGTAGATACGCAGTATTTT
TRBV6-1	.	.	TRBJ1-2	CASNEGLRPYGYTF	TGTGCCAGCAATGAGGGCCTTAGGCCCTATGGCTACACCTTC
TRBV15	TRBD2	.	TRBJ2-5	CATSRISGGTQETQYF	TGTGCCACCAGCAGAATTAGCGGGGGGACCCAAGAGACCCAGTACTTC
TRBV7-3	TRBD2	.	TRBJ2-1	CASSEPGLAGENEQFF	TGTGCCAGCAGCGAACCGGGACTAGCGGGGGAGAATGAGCAGTTCTTC
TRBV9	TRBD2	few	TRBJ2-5	CASSVGTSGGVALETQYF	TGTGCCAGCAGCGTCGGGACTAGCGGGGGGGTTGCTTTGGAGACCCAGTACTTC
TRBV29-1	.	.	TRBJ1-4	CSVRGPANEKLFF	TGCAGCGTGCGGGGGCCGGCTAATGAAAAACTGTTTTTT
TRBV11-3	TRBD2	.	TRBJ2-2	CASSPLAGDTGELFF	TGTGCCAGCAGCCCACTAGCGGGGGACACCGGGGAGCTGTTTTTT
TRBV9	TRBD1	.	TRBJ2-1	CASSVEQGKGNEQFF	TGTGCCAGCAGCGTAGAACAGGGGAAGGGGAATGAGCAGTTCTTC
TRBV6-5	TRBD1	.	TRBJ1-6	CASGSGTDNSPLHF	TGTGCCAGCGGATCCGGGACAGATAATTCACCCCTCCACTTT
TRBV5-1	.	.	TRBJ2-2	CASSFYDTGELFF	TGCGCCAGCAGCTTCTACGACACCGGGGAGCTGTTTTTT
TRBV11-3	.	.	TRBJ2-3	CASSLPGVDTQYF	TGTGCCAGCAGCTTACCAGGGGTGGATACGCAGTATTTT
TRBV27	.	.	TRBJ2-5	CASSLGSLQETQYF	TGTGCCAGCAGTTTAGGGAGTCTTCAAGAGACCCAGTACTTC
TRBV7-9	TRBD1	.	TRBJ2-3	CASSLNGQGARDTQYF	TGTGCCAGCAGCTTAAATGGCCAGGGGGCGAGGGATACGCAGTATTTT